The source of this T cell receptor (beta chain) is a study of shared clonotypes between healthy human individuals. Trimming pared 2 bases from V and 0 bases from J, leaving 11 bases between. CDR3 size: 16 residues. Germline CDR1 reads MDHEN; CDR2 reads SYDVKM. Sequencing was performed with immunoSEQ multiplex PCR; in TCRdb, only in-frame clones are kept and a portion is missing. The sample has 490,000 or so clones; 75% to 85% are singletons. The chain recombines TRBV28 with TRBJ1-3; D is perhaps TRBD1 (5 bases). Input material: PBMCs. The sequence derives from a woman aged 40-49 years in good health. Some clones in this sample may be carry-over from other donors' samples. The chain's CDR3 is CASSLGAYSSGNTIYF. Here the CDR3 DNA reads TGTGCCAGCAGTTTAGGGGCTTATTCCTCTGGAAACACCATATATTTT.